This T cell receptor beta chain was observed in a study of blood T cell repertoires in COVID-19. Overall study context: Sites in the United States, Italy and Spain provided acute and convalescent COVID-19 samples. T cells, B-cell-depleted T cells, or PBMCs provided the cDNA or gDNA that served as material.

As handled by the study authors: Amplified reference gene primers provided the basis for estimating nucleated cell counts. Clones were sequenced by immunoSEQ multiplex PCR, and TCRdb holds only the in-frame ones, with some missing. V, J and clone size reflect that table, while D and trimming were determined from the DNA. Of 50,000 to 70,000 clones listed, 79% are singletons. The ends were cut back, 1 base at V and 5 bases at J, with 11 bases in the middle. This CDR3 has 14 amino acids. Germline V lookup: CDR1 SEHNR, CDR2 FQNEAQ (reference sequence). This chain connects TRBV7-9 to TRBJ1-1, with D possibly being TRBD1 (5 bases). This clonotype was obtained from a man between 60 and 75 years old with acute or convalescent COVID-19. The specimen sequenced was peripheral blood. CDR3 region: CASSLGGALTEAFF. The CDR3 DNA follows: TGTGCCAGCAGCTTAGGCGGGGCCCTAACTGAAGCTTTCTTT. The variable domain in full, with the rest retrieved from reference TRBV7-9 and TRBJ1-1, is DTGVSQNPRHKITKRGQNVTFRCDPISEHNRLYWYRQTLGQGPEFLTYFQNEAQLEKSRLLSDRFSAERPKGSFSTLEIQRTEQGDSAMYLCASSLGGALTEAFFGQGTRLTVV.